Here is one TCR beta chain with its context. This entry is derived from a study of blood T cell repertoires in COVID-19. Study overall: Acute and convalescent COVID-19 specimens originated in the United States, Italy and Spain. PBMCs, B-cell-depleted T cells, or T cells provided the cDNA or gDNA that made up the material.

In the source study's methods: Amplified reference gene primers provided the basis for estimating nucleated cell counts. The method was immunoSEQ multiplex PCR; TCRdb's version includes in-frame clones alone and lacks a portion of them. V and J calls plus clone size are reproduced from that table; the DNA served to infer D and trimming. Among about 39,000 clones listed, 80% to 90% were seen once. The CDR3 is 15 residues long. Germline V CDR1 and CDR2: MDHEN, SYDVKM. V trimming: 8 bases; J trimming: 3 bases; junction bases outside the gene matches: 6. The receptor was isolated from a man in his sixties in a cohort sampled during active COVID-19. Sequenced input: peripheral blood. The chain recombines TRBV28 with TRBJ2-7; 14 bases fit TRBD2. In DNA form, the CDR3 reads TGTGCCAGCCGACTAGCGGGAGGGCCTGGCTACGAGCAGTACTTC. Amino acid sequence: CASRLAGGPGYEQYF.